This T cell receptor (beta chain) is from a study of monozygotic twins with cystic fibrosis (dated by TCRdb to the early 2020s). Study-wide context: Barcoded libraries were prepared with roughly 16 PCR cycles from approximately 2.8 micrograms of fragmented DNA. On the day blood was drawn, the twins' weight-for-height and FEVPerc (FEV1 disease centile) were ranked against those of the roughly 1,100 cohort participants. Data for three of the twin pairs had previously been reported in another context. Ten female and six male twin pairs, aged about 2.0 to 40 years (median about 9.4 years) and mostly children and adolescents, were included in the cohort. TCR beta repertoires were compared within and between 16 monozygotic twin pairs with cystic fibrosis so that genetic influence on V and J gene usage could be assessed.

TCR beta CDR3 regions were amplified by multiplex PCR with the immunoSEQ immune profiling system according to the manufacturer's instructions. An Illumina NextSeq system was used for sequencing. The authors processed their data as follows. The immunoSEQ Analyzer platform handled processing of the sequence data, and clonality was calculated by taking the square root of Simpson's index of productive rearrangements. Similarity in V and J usage was quantified by Jensen-Shannon distance, and CDR3 generation probabilities were calculated with OLGA. Shared CDR3 sequences were searched in the immuneACCESS database (August 2020) and in VDJdb (December 2020). Not all clones reach the TCRdb copy of this immuneACCESS table, which keeps in-frame sequences only. Checked studies attribute under half of the gap to unresolved V genes and leave the rest unexplained. That table is the source of V, J and clone size, and D and trimming were worked out from the DNA. The sample table shows 7,400 or so clones, and about 94% are seen once. Of the sample, around 0.58% falls within the top ten clones.

The twin pairs came from the European Cystic Fibrosis Twin and Sibling Study Cohort, a cohort that recruited patients from roughly 160 CF clinics across 14 European countries. Both zygosity and CFTR genotype were checked in-house, and zygosity was tested with multiplex PCR across nine short tandem repeat loci. Each twin gave a peripheral blood sample, and clinical parameters were documented on that same day of blood sampling. Genomic DNA was isolated from peripheral blood cells with phenol/chloroform and kept in TE buffer at 4 degrees C. Broad study findings and their caveats: V gene usage was most similar to the co-twin in 13 of 16 pairs, and J usage was most similar to the co-twin in 8 of 16 pairs, which suggests genetic constraints. Nucleotide-identical clonotype sharing was significantly higher within monozygotic CF twin pairs than between unrelated CF individuals (P = 0.000026, Mann-Whitney). No association turned up between shared CDR3 numbers and age, concordance or disease severity, and the cohort was small. Simpson clonality was generally low (median about 0.009), suggesting a naive-dominated repertoire, with higher clonality in the most severely affected patients.

Of note for this clone: Its specific antigen is unknown. No much larger clone exists at a distance of one base, and base qualities are not known.

From the cysteine up to the phenylalanine, the CDR3 has a length of 11 residues. Kept here is only the CDR3 DNA, which spans 33 bases and is read in frame from base 1. The germline V gene gives CDR1 as MDHEN and CDR2 as SYDVKM. V is clipped by 5 bases and J by 1 base, and the sequence between their germline boundaries is 2 bases long. The sequence derives from a boy aged 2-9 years with cystic fibrosis. Sequenced sample: blood. The rearrangement combines TRBV28 with TRBJ2-5, with the identity of the D gene unclear. In nucleotide form, the sequence is TGTGCCAGCAGTACCCAAGAGACCCAGTACTTC. It translates to CASSTQETQYF. Supplemented by the reference TRBV28 and TRBJ2-5 proteins around the CDR3, the complete variable domain is DVKVTQSSRYLVKRTGEKVFLECVQDMDHENMFWYRQDPGLGLRLIYFSYDVKMKEKGDIPEGYSVSREKKERFSLILESASTNQTSMYLCASSTQETQYFGPGTRLLVL.